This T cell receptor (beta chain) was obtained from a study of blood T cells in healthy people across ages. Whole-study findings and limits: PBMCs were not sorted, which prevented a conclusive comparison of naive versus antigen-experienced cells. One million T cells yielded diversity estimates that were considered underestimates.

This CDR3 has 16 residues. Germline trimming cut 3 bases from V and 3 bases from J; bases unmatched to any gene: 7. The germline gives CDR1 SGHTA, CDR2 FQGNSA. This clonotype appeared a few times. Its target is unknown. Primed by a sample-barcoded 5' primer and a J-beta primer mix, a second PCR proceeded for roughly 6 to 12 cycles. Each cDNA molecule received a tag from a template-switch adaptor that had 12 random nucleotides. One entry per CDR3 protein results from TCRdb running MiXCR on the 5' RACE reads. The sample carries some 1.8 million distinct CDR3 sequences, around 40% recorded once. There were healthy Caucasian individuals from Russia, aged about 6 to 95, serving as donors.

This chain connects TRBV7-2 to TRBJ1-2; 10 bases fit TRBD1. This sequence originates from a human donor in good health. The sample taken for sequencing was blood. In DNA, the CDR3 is TGTGCCAGCAGCTTCCCGTTTGGACAGGGGGACTATGGCTACACCTTC. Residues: CASSFPFGQGDYGYTF.